This TCR beta chain was sequenced during a study of cytomegalovirus exposure and HLA in healthy donors (dated by TCRdb to the late 2010s). About the full investigation: An earlier analysis of approximately 590 of the donors reported 250 to 350 Gb of sequence data and 100 million to 140 million unique TCR beta sequences from 150 million to 200 million T cells. An early release that covered some 630 HLA-typed donors contained around 300 gigabases of sequencing data and tens of millions of unique TCR sequences. The genetic ancestry cluster associated with self-reported Caucasian donors included 65% to 90% of the approximately 400 genotyped donors. The study aimed to test whether cataloging public T cell receptors could reveal signatures of past pathogen exposure. Using immunosequencing, the study profiled T cell repertoires from 666 subjects and related those repertoires to cytomegalovirus serostatus. Besides the first cohort of some 670 subjects, a separate validation cohort made up of 120 different subjects was used. High-throughput TCR immunosequencing, statistical association of individual TCRs with disease status, and machine learning were combined to predict cytomegalovirus infection status. To study patterns of TCR occurrence, a later analysis re-analyzed previously published TCR beta repertoires from 700 or so donors and added high-resolution HLA genotyping. Rather than using new phenotypic data, the later analysis identified candidate immune exposures from TCR beta sequences and from how often those sequences occurred across donors. In an earlier analysis of a few hundred of the donors, high-throughput TCR beta sequencing was used to judge whether each TCR beta V gene segment behaved as functional or pseudogenic. Donor age, sex, ethnicity and CMV serostatus were compiled together with the repertoire data. Genome-wide SNP genotypes for about 65% of the roughly 700 donors were used in a later genetic analysis, which treated that subset as a discovery cohort. Every repertoire in the discovery cohort had been generated on one and the same sequencing platform. Class I and class II HLA loci were covered by the typing at four-digit resolution. Typing coverage differed by locus: A, B, C, DRB1 and DQB1 were typed in about 629-640 donors, DQA1 in 522, DPA1 in around 580, and DPB1 in just under 490. Because of strong linkage in the cohort, roughly five DR-DQ haplotypes were treated as single units for association and clustering. Among about 360 genotyped donors of the cohort, an average of roughly 240,000 unique TCR beta nucleotide sequences were sequenced per donor, roughly 20% of them non-productive. Points the paper makes about the study in general: Broadly in line with IMGT annotations, most TCR beta V segments showed up in productive rearrangements about 87% or about 30% of the time in an earlier analysis of approximately 640 of the donors. Because counts were too low, about 18 rarely observed V segments, including chromosome 9 orphons, were left out of the earlier analysis of 587 of the donors. Linkage disequilibrium might explain the correlated functional status among segregating V segments, but an unknown experimental factor could not be excluded. Across donors, most TCR sequences were observed very rarely, whereas some public TCRs were present in many individuals. A later analysis associated 17,000 or so TCR beta sequences with specific HLA alleles at a false discovery rate of 0.05. In a later analysis, the rate of TCR association differed among HLA loci, with DRB1 alleles having the most associated TCRs and HLA-C alleles having the fewest. Strong co-occurrence of HLA alleles, especially DR and DQ, made assigning TCR associations to individual alleles difficult. A further reported finding was that TCR beta sequences accurately predicted the HLA-A and HLA-B alleles for most subjects in the first cohort. Because the 87-base-pair reads could not distinguish some IMGT-functional V segments, including TRBV6-2 and TRBV6-3, those segments were excluded. The authors suggested that the approach could potentially be extended to other disease states and immunological phenotypes. A later analysis reported that several top co-occurrence clusters appeared linked to parvovirus B19, influenza, CMV and Epstein-Barr virus. This cohort had only TCR beta chains sequenced, and the lack of alpha or paired-chain data limited which features could be detected. According to a later genetic analysis, donors in an Asian-associated ancestry cluster had fewer N-insertions in productive TCRs than the approximately 700-donor mean. The only immune exposure information available for the cohort was CMV serostatus. The classifier was reported to diagnose cytomegalovirus status with high specificity and sensitivity in both the original and validation cohorts. Because HLA typing was missing for some donors at each locus, association tests included only the typed subset. The study gave a list of some 150 TCR beta chains associated with cytomegalovirus. According to a later analysis, most CMV-associated TCR beta chains appeared to be HLA-restricted, and the HLA associations seemed to be driven largely by CMV exposure. Three of the identified cytomegalovirus-associated TCR beta chains were confirmed in vitro to be specific for cytomegalovirus antigens. The presence/absence analyses assumed that sequencing depth was roughly uniform across donors, and that assumption may not be true. In a later analysis, HLA-associated TCR beta chains were found to be more clonally expanded and to have lower generation probabilities than equally common non-associated chains. A cluster of highly shared sequence variants was judged likely to represent a technical artifact of the sequencing pipeline. In a later genetic analysis, a missense DCLRE1C variant was associated with V-gene and J-gene trimming of TCR beta chains, and the association was replicated in an independent cohort.

The cohort comprised around 700 healthy bone marrow donors. At the time of sampling, every cohort member was nominally healthy, though immune exposures that went unrecorded were likely present. The donor was CMV seronegative and was included in the group of approximately 350 seronegative cohort members. Each donor provided a peripheral blood sample, and peripheral blood mononuclear cells were used for TCR beta sequencing. The Qiagen DNeasy Blood Extraction Kit was used to extract genomic DNA from the blood cell samples. On this clone: Its target antigen remains unknown. No base quality values were provided; no much bigger clone lies one nucleotide off.

V lost 0 bases and J lost 3 bases; the stretch between them is 6 bases long. The germline V gene provides CDR1 SGHVS and CDR2 FQNEAQ. The CDR3 starts with the cysteine, ends with the phenylalanine, and has 14 residues. Only the CDR3 region is kept as DNA, spanning 42 bases read in frame from base 1. The library relied on the immunoSEQ multiplex PCR assay. For the multiplex PCR, a mixture combining 60 forward primers for TCR Vbeta segments and 13 reverse primers for TCR Jbeta segments was used. The CDR3 region of rearranged TCR beta genes was amplified from genomic DNA by a multiplex PCR assay. The amplified TCR beta libraries were sequenced on the Illumina HiSeq System as 87-base-pair reads. In the paper's pipeline: A later analysis tallied tens of millions of unique TCR beta chains across the 700 or so repertoires, and about 12 million of those chains were shared by two or more donors. To remove PCR and sequencing errors, raw reads were error-corrected and collapsed into unique sequences using a nearest-neighbor algorithm that merged closely related sequences. V, D and J gene segments were assigned by aligning CDR3 sequences to IMGT reference sequences. For a sequence to be retained, a match of at least six nucleotides to both a V gene segment and a J gene segment was required. Rearrangements were classified as productive when the CDR3 lacked stop codons and remained in frame with V and J, and all other rearrangements were classified as non-productive. CDR3 was defined according to IMGT convention as the region running from the second conserved V-encoded cysteine to the conserved J-encoded phenylalanine. Sequences without an unambiguous match to a single V gene segment were excluded from the earlier analysis of 500 to 700 of the donors. In an earlier analysis of about 590 of the donors, a V segment was called functional when productive rearrangements were above 56.7%, and segregating when the standard deviation between donors exceeded 5%. A statistical classification framework was developed to diagnose cytomegalovirus status using the catalog of TCR beta chain sequences. In a later analysis, V and J genes were assigned by comparing TCR nucleotide sequences against IMGT/GENE-DB human TR gene sequences. A later analysis assigned CDR3 sequences and most-parsimonious VDJ recombination scenarios with the TCRdist pipeline. In a later analysis, every TCR beta chain was defined by the combination of its CDR3 amino acid sequence and its V-gene family, and reads without a unique V-gene family were dropped. To address suspected cross-contamination and a sequencing artifact, a later analysis removed a few hundred highly shared, low-generation-probability nucleotide sequences. In a later analysis, a clonal expansion index for each public chain was calculated from normalized within-repertoire ranks of inferred template counts. A later analysis computed generation probabilities with a VDJ recombination model fitted to out-of-frame rearrangements, and checked the results against IGoR. Hypergeometric tests were used in a later analysis to score TCR-TCR, TCR-HLA and TCR-CMV co-occurrence, with a repertoire-size bias correction applied to the TCR pairs. To estimate false discovery rates, a later analysis permuted the HLA or CMV assignments 20 times. A later analysis grouped co-occurring TCRs with DBSCAN, adding TCRdist sequence similarity when clustering within HLA-allele-positive subsets. Repertoires with fewer than 30,000 or more than 120,000 public chains, plus five repertoires with anomalous nucleotide sharing, were excluded from co-occurrence clustering. TCRdb obtained this table from immuneACCESS and retained in-frame rearrangements with V and J assigned. These tables miss some clones; where compared with another copy, unresolved V genes account for less than half of the shortfall, and the remainder is unexplained. V, J and clone size are taken as reported in that table, and D and trimming were inferred from the DNA itself. In all, the sample holds 200,000 to 250,000 clones, and around 75% of those were seen once. The ten largest clones add up to under 2% of the sample.

What was sequenced was PBMCs. This receptor was identified in a woman in her twenties or thirties in good health and CMV-seronegative. Rearrangement joined TRBV7-8 to TRBJ1-3; no confident D gene assignment can be made. The CDR3 loop reads CASSLAPGGNTIYF. Here is the DNA: TGTGCCAGCAGCTTAGCGCCCGGTGGAAACACCATATATTTT.